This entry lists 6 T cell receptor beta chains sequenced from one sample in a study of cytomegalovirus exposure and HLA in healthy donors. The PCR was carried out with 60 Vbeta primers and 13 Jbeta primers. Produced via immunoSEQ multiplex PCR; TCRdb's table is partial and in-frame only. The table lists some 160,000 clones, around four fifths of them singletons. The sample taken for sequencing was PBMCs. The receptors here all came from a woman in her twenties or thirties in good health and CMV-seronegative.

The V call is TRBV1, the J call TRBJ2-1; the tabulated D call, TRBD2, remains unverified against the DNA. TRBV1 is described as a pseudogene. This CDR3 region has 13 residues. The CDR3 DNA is TGCACCAGCAGGCGGGGCCCCTACAATGAGCAGTTCTTC. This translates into CTSRRGPYNEQFF.

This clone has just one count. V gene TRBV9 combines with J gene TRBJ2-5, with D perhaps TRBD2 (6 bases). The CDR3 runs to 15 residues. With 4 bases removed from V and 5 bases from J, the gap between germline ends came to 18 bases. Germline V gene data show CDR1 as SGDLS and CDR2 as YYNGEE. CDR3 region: CASSKRAMAPETQYF. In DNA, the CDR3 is TGTGCCAGCAGCAAGCGGGCCATGGCGCCCGAGACCCAGTACTTC. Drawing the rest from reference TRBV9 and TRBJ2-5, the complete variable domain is DSGVTQTPKHLITATGQRVTLRCSPRSGDLSVYWYQQSLDQGLQFLIQYYNGEERAKGNILERFSAQQFPDLHSELNLSSLELGDSALYFCASSKRAMAPETQYFGPGTRLLVL.

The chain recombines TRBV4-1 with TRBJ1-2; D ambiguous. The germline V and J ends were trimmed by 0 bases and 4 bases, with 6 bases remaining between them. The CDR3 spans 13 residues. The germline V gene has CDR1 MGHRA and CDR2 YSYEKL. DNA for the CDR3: TGCGCCAGCAGCCAAGAAGCGGGCTATGGCTACACCTTC. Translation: CASSQEAGYGYTF.

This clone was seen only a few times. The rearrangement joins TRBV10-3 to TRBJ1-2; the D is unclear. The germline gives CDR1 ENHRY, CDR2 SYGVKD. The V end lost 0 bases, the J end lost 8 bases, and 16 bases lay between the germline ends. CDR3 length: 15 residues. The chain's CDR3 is CAISESVGLAGGYTF. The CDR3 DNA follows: TGTGCCATCAGTGAGTCCGTAGGCCTGGCGGGGGGCTACACCTTC.

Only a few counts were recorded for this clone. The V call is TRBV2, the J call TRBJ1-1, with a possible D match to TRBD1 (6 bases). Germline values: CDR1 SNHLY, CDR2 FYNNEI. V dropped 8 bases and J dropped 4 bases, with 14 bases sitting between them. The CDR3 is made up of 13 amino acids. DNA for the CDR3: TGTGCCAGCGAGGGGGGAGGGGCCACTGAAGCTTTCTTT. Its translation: CASEGGGATEAFF.

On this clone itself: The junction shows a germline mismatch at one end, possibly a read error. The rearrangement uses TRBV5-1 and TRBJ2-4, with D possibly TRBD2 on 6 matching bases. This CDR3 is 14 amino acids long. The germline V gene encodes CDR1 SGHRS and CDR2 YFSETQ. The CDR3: CASSLLEGKNSQYF. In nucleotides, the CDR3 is TGCGCCAGCAGCTTGTTGGAGGGGAAAAACAGTCAGTACTTC.